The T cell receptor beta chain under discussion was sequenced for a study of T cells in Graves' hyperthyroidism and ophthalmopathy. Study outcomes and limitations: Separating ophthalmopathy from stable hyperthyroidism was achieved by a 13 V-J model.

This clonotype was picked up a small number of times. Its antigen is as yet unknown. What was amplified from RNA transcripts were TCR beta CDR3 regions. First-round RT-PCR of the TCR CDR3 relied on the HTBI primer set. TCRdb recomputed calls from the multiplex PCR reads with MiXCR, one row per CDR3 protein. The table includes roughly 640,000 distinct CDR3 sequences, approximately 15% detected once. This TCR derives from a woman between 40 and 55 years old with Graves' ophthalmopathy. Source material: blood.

As DNA, the CDR3 is TGCGCCAGCAGCCAGAACCCCGGGACAGGGAACTACGAGCAGTACTTC. It is translated as CASSQNPGTGNYEQYF. The chain carries TRBV4-1 and TRBJ2-7, with 9 nucleotides matching TRBD1. The J segment lost 3 bases and the V segment lost 3 bases, leaving 9 bases of the junction unmatched. The CDR3 totals 16 residues. Germline V gives CDR1 MGHRA, CDR2 YSYEKL.